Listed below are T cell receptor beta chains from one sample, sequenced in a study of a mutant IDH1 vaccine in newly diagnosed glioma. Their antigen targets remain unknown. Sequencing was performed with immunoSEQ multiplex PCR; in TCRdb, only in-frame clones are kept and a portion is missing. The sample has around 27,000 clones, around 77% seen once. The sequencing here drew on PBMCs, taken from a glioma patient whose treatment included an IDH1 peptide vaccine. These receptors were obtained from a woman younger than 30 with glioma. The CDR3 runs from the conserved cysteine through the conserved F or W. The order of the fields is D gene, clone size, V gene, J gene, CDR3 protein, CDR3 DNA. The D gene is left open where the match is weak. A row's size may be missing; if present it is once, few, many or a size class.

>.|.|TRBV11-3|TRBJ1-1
CASSPRGVRDTEAFF
TGTGCCAGCAGCCCCCGAGGGGTCAGGGACACTGAAGCTTTCTTT
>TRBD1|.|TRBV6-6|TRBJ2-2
CASSSVGTGGPGELFF
TGTGCCAGCAGTTCAGTGGGGACAGGGGGCCCCGGGGAGCTGTTTTTT
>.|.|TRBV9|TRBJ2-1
CASSPRDSIYNEQFF
TGTGCCAGCAGCCCACGGGACTCAATCTACAATGAGCAGTTCTTC
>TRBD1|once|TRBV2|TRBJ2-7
CASRPGGMTYEQYF
TGTGCCAGCAGGCCAGGGGGAATGACCTACGAGCAGTACTTC
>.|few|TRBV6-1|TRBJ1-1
CASSDRTGNTEAFF
TGTGCCAGCAGTGACCGTACAGGGAACACTGAAGCTTTCTTT
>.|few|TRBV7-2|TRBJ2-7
CASSPTSKYYEQYF
TGTGCCAGCAGCCCAACTAGCAAGTACTACGAGCAGTACTTC
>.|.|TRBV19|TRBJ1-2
CASSIPLKPYGYTF
TGTGCCAGTAGTATTCCCCTAAAGCCCTATGGCTACACCTTC
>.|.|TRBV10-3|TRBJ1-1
CAIQPNLGTDSEAFF
TGTGCCATCCAGCCCAATTTGGGGACGGATTCTGAAGCTTTCTTT
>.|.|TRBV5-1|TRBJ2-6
CASRSVSGANVLTF
TGCGCCAGCAGGTCCGTTTCTGGGGCCAACGTCCTGACTTTC
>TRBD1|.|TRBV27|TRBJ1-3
CASRMQGAGNTIYF
TGTGCCAGCAGGATGCAGGGGGCTGGAAACACCATATATTTT
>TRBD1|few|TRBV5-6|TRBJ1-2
CASSPQAGGDGYTF
TGTGCCAGCAGCCCTCAGGCAGGGGGCGATGGCTACACCTTC
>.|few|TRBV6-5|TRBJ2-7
CASSYSEGVDEQYF
TGTGCCAGCAGTTACTCTGAAGGGGTGGACGAGCAGTACTTC
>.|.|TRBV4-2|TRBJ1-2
CASSQDSSLWNYGYTF
TGTGCCAGCAGCCAAGATTCCAGTCTATGGAACTATGGCTACACCTTC
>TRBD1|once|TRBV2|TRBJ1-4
CASSEYGRGGKTNEKLFF
TGTGCCAGCAGTGAATACGGCAGGGGGGGTAAAACTAATGAAAAACTGTTTTTT
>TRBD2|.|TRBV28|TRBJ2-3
CASSSGLAGNTDTQYF
TGTGCCAGCAGTTCCGGACTAGCGGGCAACACAGATACGCAGTATTTT
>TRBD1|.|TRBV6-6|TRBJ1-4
CASSPRDSLKFF
TGTGCCAGCAGCCCCCGGGACAGCTTGAAGTTTTTT
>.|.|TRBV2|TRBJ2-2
CASSNLGFVTGELFF
TGTGCCAGCAGTAATCTGGGTTTCGTCACCGGGGAGCTGTTTTTT
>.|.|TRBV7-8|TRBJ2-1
CASSLSSVGYNEQFF
TGTGCCAGCAGCTTATCTTCAGTCGGCTACAATGAGCAGTTCTTC
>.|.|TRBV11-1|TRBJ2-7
CASSLIRSAYEQYF
TGTGCCAGCAGCTTAATTAGGAGCGCCTACGAGCAGTACTTC
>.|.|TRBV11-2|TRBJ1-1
CASSLMNTEAFF
TGTGCCAGCAGCTTGATGAACACTGAAGCTTTCTTT
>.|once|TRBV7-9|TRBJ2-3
CASNPIPQYF
TGTGCCAGCAATCCAATCCCCCAGTATTTT
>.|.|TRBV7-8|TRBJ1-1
CASSLGWDIRTEAFF
TGTGCCAGCAGCTTAGGGTGGGACATACGGACTGAAGCTTTCTTT
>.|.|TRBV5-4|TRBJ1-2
CASRFPGKTYGYTF
TGTGCCAGCCGATTTCCAGGAAAGACCTATGGCTACACCTTC
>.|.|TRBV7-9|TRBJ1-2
CASSLAGEVENYGYTF
TGTGCCAGCAGCTTAGCCGGGGAAGTCGAGAACTATGGCTACACCTTC
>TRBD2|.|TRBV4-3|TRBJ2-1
CASSQGGTSGFYNEQFF
TGCGCCAGCAGCCAAGGTGGGACTAGCGGATTTTACAATGAGCAGTTCTTC
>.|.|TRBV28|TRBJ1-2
CASTTAGGYTF
TGTGCCAGCACGACAGCGGGTGGCTACACCTTC
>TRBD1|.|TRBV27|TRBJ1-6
CASSLGQAAYNSPLHF
TGTGCCAGCAGTTTAGGACAGGCGGCCTATAATTCACCCCTCCACTTT
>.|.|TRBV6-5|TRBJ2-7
CASSYSPDGSYEQYF
TGTGCCAGCAGTTACTCACCGGACGGTTCCTACGAGCAGTACTTC
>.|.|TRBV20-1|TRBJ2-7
CSGAEYYEQYF
TGCAGTGGAGCAGAGTACTACGAGCAGTACTTC
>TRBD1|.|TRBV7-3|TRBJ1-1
CASSLGPIRTGMGNTEAFF
TGTGCCAGCAGCTTAGGTCCAATCCGGACAGGCATGGGGAACACTGAAGCTTTCTTT
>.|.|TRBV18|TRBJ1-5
CASSFTDHQPQHF
TGTGCCAGCTCATTCACGGACCATCAGCCCCAGCATTTT
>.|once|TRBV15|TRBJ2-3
CATVEGRGYTDTQYF
TGTGCCACCGTGGAAGGGAGAGGGTACACAGATACGCAGTATTTT
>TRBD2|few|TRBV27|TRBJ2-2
CASSPGLAGSNTGELFF
TGTGCCAGCAGTCCGGGACTAGCGGGATCGAACACCGGGGAGCTGTTTTTT
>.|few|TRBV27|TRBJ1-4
CASRDSLRANEKLFF
TGTGCCAGCAGGGACAGCCTTAGAGCTAATGAAAAACTGTTTTTT
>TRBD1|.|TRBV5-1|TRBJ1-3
CASSSQGASGNTIYF
TGCGCCAGCAGCTCACAGGGGGCTTCTGGAAACACCATATATTTT
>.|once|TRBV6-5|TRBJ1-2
CASRGTLDGYTF
TGTGCCAGCAGAGGGACATTGGATGGCTACACCTTC
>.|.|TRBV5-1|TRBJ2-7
CASSLWKGDNSYEQYF
TGCGCCAGCAGCCTATGGAAGGGGGACAACTCCTACGAGCAGTACTTC
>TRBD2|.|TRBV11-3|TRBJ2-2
CASSLVLAGGPNTGELFF
TGTGCCAGCAGCTTAGTTCTAGCGGGGGGGCCGAACACCGGGGAGCTGTTTTTT
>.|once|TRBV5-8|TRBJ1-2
CASSFPPMGYTF
TGTGCCAGCAGCTTCCCTCCCATGGGCTACACCTTC
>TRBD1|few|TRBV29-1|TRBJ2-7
CSATRQGPYEQYF
TGCAGCGCGACCCGACAGGGCCCCTACGAGCAGTACTTC
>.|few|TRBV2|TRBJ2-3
CASSRDRPRTDTQYF
TGTGCCAGCAGTCGGGACCGCCCCCGCACAGATACGCAGTATTTT
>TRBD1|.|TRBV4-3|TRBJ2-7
CASSQTLTGAGEQYF
TGCGCCAGCAGCCAAACCCTGACAGGGGCGGGCGAGCAGTACTTC
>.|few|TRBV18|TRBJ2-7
CASSPPVSGYEQYF
TGTGCCAGCTCACCACCTGTATCAGGCTACGAGCAGTACTTC
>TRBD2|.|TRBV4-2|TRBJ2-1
CASSQEGTRGANEQFF
TGTGCCAGCAGCCAAGAGGGGACTAGAGGGGCCAATGAGCAGTTCTTC
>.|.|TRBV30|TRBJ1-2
CAWSTPRRITF
TGTGCCTGGAGTACTCCCAGGCGCATAACCTTC
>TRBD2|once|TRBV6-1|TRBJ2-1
CASSEVLAGSTEQFF
TGTGCCAGCAGTGAAGTTCTAGCGGGGAGTACTGAGCAGTTCTTC
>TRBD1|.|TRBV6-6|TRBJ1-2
CASSYSQGDYGYTF
TGTGCCAGCAGTTACTCGCAGGGGGACTATGGCTACACCTTC
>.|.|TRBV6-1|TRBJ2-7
CASNSYEQYF
TGTGCCAGCAACAGCTACGAGCAGTACTTC
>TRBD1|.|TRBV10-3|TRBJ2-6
CAISDRQGTSGANVLTF
TGTGCCATCAGTGATCGACAGGGAACATCTGGGGCCAACGTCCTGACTTTC
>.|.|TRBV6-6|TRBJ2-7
CASSYLGESYEQYF
TGTGCCAGCAGTTACTTGGGGGAGTCGTACGAGCAGTACTTC